Listed here is a single TCR beta chain. Its cognate antigen has yet to be identified. The sample holds no much larger clone one base away, and base qualities are not on file. This record comes from a study of cytomegalovirus exposure and HLA in healthy donors (TCRdb year 2017). As for the study more broadly: According to an earlier analysis of several hundred of the donors, roughly 180 million T cells yielded 95 million to 140 million unique TCR beta sequences and approximately 300 Gb of sequence data. An early release that covered several hundred HLA-typed donors contained around 300 gigabases of sequencing data and 65 million to 100 million unique TCR sequences. Of the roughly 400 genotyped donors, more than 75% were placed in the genetic ancestry cluster associated with self-reported Caucasian donors. The aim of the study was to test whether cataloging public T cell receptors could identify signatures of past pathogen exposure. The study used immunosequencing to profile the T cell repertoires of more than 650 subjects and linked those repertoires to cytomegalovirus serostatus. Along with the approximately 620-subject first cohort, a separate validation cohort of approximately 110 different subjects was used. The study combined high-throughput TCR immunosequencing, statistical association of individual TCRs with disease status, and machine learning to predict cytomegalovirus infection status. A later analysis re-analyzed previously published TCR beta repertoires from about 600 donors and added high-resolution HLA genotyping to study TCR occurrence patterns. Rather than using new phenotypic data, the later analysis identified candidate immune exposures from TCR beta sequences and from how often those sequences occurred across donors. An earlier analysis of approximately 580 of the donors used high-throughput TCR beta sequencing to judge whether each TCR beta V gene segment behaved as functional or pseudogenic. Donor age, sex, ethnicity and CMV serostatus were collected together with the repertoire data. In a later genetic analysis, genome-wide SNP genotypes for about 65% of the roughly 670 donors were used, and that subset was treated as a discovery cohort. All discovery cohort repertoires had been generated using a single sequencing platform. HLA typing covered class I and class II loci at four-digit resolution. The number of donors typed differed by locus, with 629-630 for A, B, C, DRB1 and DQB1, around 520 for DQA1, over 600 for DPA1, and around 460 for DPB1. Five DR-DQ haplotypes were treated as single units for association and clustering because of strong linkage in the cohort. Across 398 genotyped donors of the cohort, an average of about 240,000 unique TCR beta nucleotide sequences per donor were sequenced, and around 19% of those sequences were non-productive.

The paper as a whole reports these results and caveats: CMV serostatus was the only immune exposure information available for the cohort. The study gave a list of over 150 TCR beta chains associated with cytomegalovirus. At a false discovery rate of 0.05, a later analysis linked roughly 17,000 TCR beta sequences to specific HLA alleles. When HLA alleles, especially DR and DQ, strongly co-occurred, TCR associations were difficult to assign to individual alleles. In a later genetic analysis, a missense DCLRE1C variant was associated with V-gene and J-gene trimming of TCR beta chains, and the association was replicated in an independent cohort. Several of the top co-occurrence clusters appeared to be linked to parvovirus B19, influenza, CMV and Epstein-Barr virus, according to a later analysis. A further reported finding was that TCR beta sequences accurately predicted the HLA-A and HLA-B alleles for most subjects in the first cohort. In a later analysis, most CMV-associated TCR beta chains were found to appear HLA-restricted, with HLA associations seemingly driven largely by CMV exposure. Because the 87-base-pair reads could not distinguish some IMGT-functional V segments, including TRBV6-2 and TRBV6-3, those segments were excluded. This cohort had only TCR beta chains sequenced, and the lack of alpha or paired-chain data limited which features could be detected. In a later analysis, HLA-associated TCR beta chains were found to be more clonally expanded and to have lower generation probabilities than equally common non-associated chains. An earlier analysis of some 590 of the donors showed that most TCR beta V segments appeared in productive rearrangements either about 90% or about 30% of the time, which broadly matched IMGT annotations. The authors suggested that the approach could potentially be extended to other disease states and immunological phenotypes. Across donors, most TCR sequences were observed very rarely, whereas some public TCRs were present in many individuals. A later genetic analysis reported fewer N-insertions in productive TCRs among donors in an Asian-associated ancestry cluster than the roughly 720-donor mean. A cluster of highly shared sequence variants was judged likely to represent a technical artifact of the sequencing pipeline. Sequencing depth was assumed to be roughly uniform across donors in the presence/absence analyses, though that assumption may not hold. Linkage disequilibrium might explain the correlated functional status among segregating V segments, but an unknown experimental factor could not be ruled out. Three of the identified cytomegalovirus-associated TCR beta chains were confirmed in vitro to be specific for cytomegalovirus antigens. According to a later analysis, TCR association rates differed among HLA loci, with DRB1 alleles showing the most associated TCRs and HLA-C alleles showing the fewest. Because HLA typing was unavailable for some donors at each locus, only the typed subset was used in association tests. The classifier was reported to diagnose cytomegalovirus status with high specificity and sensitivity in both the original cohort and the validation cohort. Roughly 15 rarely observed V segments, including chromosome 9 orphons, were excluded from the earlier analysis of approximately 600 of the donors because counts were too low.

The cohort consisted of some 730 healthy bone marrow donors. Cohort members were all nominally healthy when sampled, although unrecorded immune exposures were likely present. The donor tested CMV seropositive, placing the donor among the approximately 310 seropositive members of the cohort. Each donor provided a peripheral blood sample, and peripheral blood mononuclear cells were used for TCR beta sequencing. Genomic DNA was extracted from the blood cell samples with the Qiagen DNeasy Blood Extraction Kit. V was cut back by 4 bases and J by 3 bases, leaving a gap of 13 bases between them. From the germline V gene, CDR1 is ENHRY and CDR2 is SYGVKD. Including cysteine and phenylalanine, the CDR3 has 14 amino acids. The sequence is cut down to CDR3 DNA, 42 bases in frame from base 1. Library preparation employed the immunoSEQ multiplex PCR assay. The multiplex PCR relied on a mix of 60 forward primers for TCR Vbeta segments and 13 reverse primers for TCR Jbeta segments. Amplification of the CDR3 region of rearranged TCR beta genes was performed with a multiplex PCR assay on genomic DNA. The Illumina HiSeq System was used to sequence the amplified TCR beta libraries as 87-base-pair reads. On the study's bioinformatics: A later analysis counted about 76 million unique TCR beta chains across the 640 or so repertoires, and approximately 11 million of these chains were shared by at least two donors. To remove PCR and sequencing errors, raw reads were error-corrected and collapsed into unique sequences using a nearest-neighbor algorithm that merged closely related sequences. To assign V, D and J gene segments, CDR3 sequences were aligned to IMGT reference sequences. For a sequence to be retained, at least a six-nucleotide match to both a V gene segment and a J gene segment was required. Rearrangements were called productive when the CDR3 lacked stop codons and stayed in frame with V and J; all others were non-productive. Following IMGT convention, CDR3 was defined as the stretch from the second conserved V-encoded cysteine to the conserved J-encoded phenylalanine. Sequences without an unambiguous match to a single V gene segment were excluded from the earlier analysis of about 630 of the donors. An earlier analysis of under 750 of the donors called V segments functional above 56.7% productive rearrangements and segregating when the between-donor standard deviation exceeded 5%. A statistical classification framework was built to diagnose cytomegalovirus status from the catalog of TCR beta chain sequences. In a later analysis, V and J genes were assigned by comparing TCR nucleotide sequences against IMGT/GENE-DB human TR gene sequences. In a later analysis, CDR3 sequences and most-parsimonious VDJ recombination scenarios were assigned using the TCRdist pipeline. In a later analysis, each TCR beta chain was defined by its CDR3 amino acid sequence together with its V-gene family, and reads without a unique V-gene family were excluded. To address suspected cross-contamination and a sequencing artifact, a later analysis removed roughly 580 highly shared, low-generation-probability nucleotide sequences. A later analysis calculated a clonal expansion index for each public chain from normalized within-repertoire ranks of inferred template counts. Generation probabilities in a later analysis came from a VDJ recombination model fitted to out-of-frame rearrangements, and those results were checked against IGoR. In a later analysis, TCR-TCR, TCR-HLA and TCR-CMV co-occurrence was scored with hypergeometric tests, and a repertoire-size bias correction was applied to TCR pairs. False discovery rates were estimated in a later analysis by permuting HLA or CMV assignments 20 times. A later analysis grouped co-occurring TCRs with DBSCAN, adding TCRdist sequence similarity when clustering within HLA-allele-positive subsets. For co-occurrence clustering, repertoires with fewer than 30,000 or more than 120,000 public chains were excluded, along with five repertoires with anomalous nucleotide sharing. Not all clones reach the TCRdb copy of this immuneACCESS table, which keeps in-frame sequences only. Checked studies attribute under half of the gap to unresolved V genes and leave the rest unexplained. V and J calls and clone size are given by that table; D and trimming were obtained from the DNA. The sample table lists 200,000 to 250,000 clones, about 80% of them with a count of one. The top ten clones comprise around 2.9% of the sample.

Sequencing input: PBMCs. The receptor comes from a woman aged 55-75 years in good health and CMV-seropositive. The chain couples TRBV10-3 to TRBJ2-7; TRBD2 is perhaps the D gene, given 6 matching bases. The sequence in DNA is TGTGCCATCAGTGTTTCGGGAGAGTTCTACGAGCAGTACTTC. This codes for CAISVSGEFYEQYF.